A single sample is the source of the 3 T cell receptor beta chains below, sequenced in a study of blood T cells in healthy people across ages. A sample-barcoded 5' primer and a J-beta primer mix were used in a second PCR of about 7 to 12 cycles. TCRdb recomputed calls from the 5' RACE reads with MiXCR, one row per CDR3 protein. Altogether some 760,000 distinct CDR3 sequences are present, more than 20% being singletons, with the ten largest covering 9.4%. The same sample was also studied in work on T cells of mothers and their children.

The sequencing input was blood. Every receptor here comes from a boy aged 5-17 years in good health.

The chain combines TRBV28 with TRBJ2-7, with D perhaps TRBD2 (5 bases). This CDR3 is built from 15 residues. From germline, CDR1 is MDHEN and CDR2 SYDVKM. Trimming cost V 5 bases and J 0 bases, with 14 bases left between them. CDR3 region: CASSPPREHSYEQYF. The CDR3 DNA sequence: TGTGCCAGCAGTCCCCCCCGGGAACACTCCTACGAGCAGTACTTC.

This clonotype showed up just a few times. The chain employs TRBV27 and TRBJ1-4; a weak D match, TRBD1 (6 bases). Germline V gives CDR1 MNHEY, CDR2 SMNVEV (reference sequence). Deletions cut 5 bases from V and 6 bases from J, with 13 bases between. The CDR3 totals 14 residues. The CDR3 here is CASSMRGSDEKLFF. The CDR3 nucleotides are TGTGCCAGCAGTATGAGGGGGAGTGATGAAAAACTGTTTTTT.

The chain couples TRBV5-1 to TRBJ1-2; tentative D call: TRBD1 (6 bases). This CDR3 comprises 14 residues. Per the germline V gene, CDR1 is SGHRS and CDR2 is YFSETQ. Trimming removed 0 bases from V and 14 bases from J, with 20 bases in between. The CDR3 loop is CASSLEAGDTDLTF. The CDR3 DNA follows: TGCGCCAGCAGCTTGGAGGCAGGGGATACTGACTTGACCTTC.